The sequence of this T cell receptor (beta chain) was determined in a study of T cell repertoires in ileal Crohn's disease. Across the study: Surgery for a complication: stricturing in 61%, penetrating in roughly 39%.

The sample's time point: neoterminal ileum biopsy at postoperative endoscopy, about 6 months after surgery. The data were produced by immunoSEQ multiplex PCR, yet TCRdb's version contains in-frame clones alone and is incomplete. The data show 3,500 to 5,000 clones, about 78% seen once. The sample holds a few counts of this clone. CDR3 length: 13 residues. Per germline, CDR1 LNHDA and CDR2 SQIVND (reference sequence). Between the trimmed V and J ends, which lost 5 bases and 2 bases, there was a span of 9 bases. The gene calls are TRBV19 and TRBJ2-5; D remains ambiguous. The sample comprised ileal tissue. The clonotype was recovered from an adult with Crohn's disease. The CDR3: CASSAQPQETQYF. In DNA form, the CDR3 reads TGTGCCAGTAGTGCACAACCTCAAGAGACCCAGTACTTC. Filled out from reference TRBV19 and TRBJ2-5, the complete variable domain reads DGGITQSPKYLFRKEGQNVTLSCEQNLNHDAMYWYRQDPGQGLRLIYYSQIVNDFQKGDIAEGYSVSREKKESFPLTVTSAQKNPTAFYLCASSAQPQETQYFGPGTRLLVL.